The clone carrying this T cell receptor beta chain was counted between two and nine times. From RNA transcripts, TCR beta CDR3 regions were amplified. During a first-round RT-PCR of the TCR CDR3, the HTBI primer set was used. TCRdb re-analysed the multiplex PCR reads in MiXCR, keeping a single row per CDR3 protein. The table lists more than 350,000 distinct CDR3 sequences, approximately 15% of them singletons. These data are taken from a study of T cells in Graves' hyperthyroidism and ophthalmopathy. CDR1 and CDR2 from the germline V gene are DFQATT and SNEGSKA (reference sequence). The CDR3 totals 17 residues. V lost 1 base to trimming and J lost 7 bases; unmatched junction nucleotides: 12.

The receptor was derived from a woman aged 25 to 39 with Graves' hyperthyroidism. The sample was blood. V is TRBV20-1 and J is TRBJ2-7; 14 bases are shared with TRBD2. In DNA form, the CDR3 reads TGCAGTGCTAGAGCGGGACTAGCGGGAGAGGTCAGGGGGGAGCAGTACTTC. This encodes CSARAGLAGEVRGEQYF.